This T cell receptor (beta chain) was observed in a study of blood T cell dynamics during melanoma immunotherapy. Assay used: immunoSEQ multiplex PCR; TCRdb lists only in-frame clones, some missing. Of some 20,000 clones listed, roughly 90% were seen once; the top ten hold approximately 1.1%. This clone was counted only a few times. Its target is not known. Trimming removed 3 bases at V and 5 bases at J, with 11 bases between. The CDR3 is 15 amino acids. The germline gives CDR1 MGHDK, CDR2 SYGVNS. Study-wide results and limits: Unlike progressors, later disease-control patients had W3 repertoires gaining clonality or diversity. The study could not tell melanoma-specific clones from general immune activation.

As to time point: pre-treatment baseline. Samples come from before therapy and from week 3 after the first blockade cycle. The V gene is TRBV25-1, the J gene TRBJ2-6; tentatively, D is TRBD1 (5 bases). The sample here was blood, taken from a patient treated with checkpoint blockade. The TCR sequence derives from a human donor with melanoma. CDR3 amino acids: CASSDGAPRANVLTF. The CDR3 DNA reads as TGTGCCAGCAGTGATGGGGCCCCCAGGGCCAACGTCCTGACTTTC.